The sequence of this T cell receptor beta chain was determined in a study of regulatory T cells in long-lasting Graves disease. The time point here: newly diagnosed GD, antithyroid drugs for less than 3 months. Researchers made the TCR library from RNA that was extracted from PBMCs. Graves' disease diagnosis used American Thyroid Association guidelines. V was pared by 1 base and J by 1 base, with 2 bases between. Per germline, CDR1 LGHNA and CDR2 YSLEER. This CDR3 is built from 13 residues. This clonotype was counted at least ten times. Its antigen is undetermined. General observations from the study: Persistent disease exhibited a predilection for TRBV28, TRBJ1-2 and TRBJ2-5.

Combining iRepertoire HTBI primers with Arm-PCR of CDR3 regions, the authors built TCR beta libraries. Per the original methods: The study identified roughly 59 TRBV and some 13 TRBJ segments across samples. TCRdb analysed the multiplex PCR reads with MiXCR anew, one entry per CDR3 protein. The authors' filters were not applied to this entry. The sample contains around 250,000 distinct CDR3 sequences, 20% of which appear only once. The sequences come from peripheral blood mononuclear cells (PBMCs), collected at new diagnosis, from a patient treated with antithyroid drugs. This sequence joins TRBV4-3 and TRBJ1-3; D is ambiguous. The source of this sequence is a female donor with Graves disease. CDR3 amino acids: CASSQVSGNTIYF. The CDR3, as DNA: TGCGCCAGCAGCCAAGTATCTGGAAACACCATATATTTT.